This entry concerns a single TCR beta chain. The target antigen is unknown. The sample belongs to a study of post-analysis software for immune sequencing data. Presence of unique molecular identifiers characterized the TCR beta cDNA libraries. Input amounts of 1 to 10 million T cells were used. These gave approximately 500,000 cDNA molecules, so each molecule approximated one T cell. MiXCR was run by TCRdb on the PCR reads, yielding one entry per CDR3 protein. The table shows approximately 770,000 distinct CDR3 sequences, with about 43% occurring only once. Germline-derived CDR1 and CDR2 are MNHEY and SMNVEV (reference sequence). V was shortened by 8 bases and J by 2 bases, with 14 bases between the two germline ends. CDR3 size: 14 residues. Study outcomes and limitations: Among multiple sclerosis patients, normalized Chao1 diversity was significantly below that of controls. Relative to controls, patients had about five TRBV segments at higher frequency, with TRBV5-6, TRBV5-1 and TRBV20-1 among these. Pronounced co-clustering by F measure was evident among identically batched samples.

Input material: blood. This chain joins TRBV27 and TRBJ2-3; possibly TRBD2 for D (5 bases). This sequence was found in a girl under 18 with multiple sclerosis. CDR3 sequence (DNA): TGTGCCAGCGCTCCGGTCCGGGACACAGATACGCAGTATTTT. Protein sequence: CASAPVRDTDTQYF.